Following are 30 T cell receptor beta chains from one sample sequenced in a study of blood T cells in healthy people across ages. A sample-barcoded 5' primer and a J-beta primer mix were used in a second PCR of roughly 7 to 12 cycles. TCRdb reanalysed the 5' RACE reads using MiXCR and keeps one entry per CDR3 protein. The repertoire holds 1.8 million or so distinct CDR3 sequences, with approximately 39% as singletons. Sequencing was performed on blood. Receptors were obtained from a human donor in good health.

This clonotype was counted between two and nine times. This chain links TRBV10-3 with TRBJ1-2, with D perhaps matching TRBD1 (6 bases). The germline V and J ends were trimmed by 3 bases and 4 bases, with 24 bases remaining between them. CDR1 ENHRY and CDR2 SYGVKD come from the germline V gene. The CDR3 has 18 residues. CDR3 residues: CAISDGGQGLYPSYGYTF. The CDR3 bases are TGTGCCATCAGTGATGGGGGGCAGGGCCTCTACCCATCCTATGGCTACACCTTC.

The chain employs TRBV4-3 and TRBJ2-3; D remains ambiguous. The CDR3 totals 16 residues. The germline V gene encodes CDR1 LGHNA and CDR2 YSLEER. V was cut by 0 bases and J by 3 bases, with 13 bases left in between. Here the CDR3 reads CASSQDWQLRTDTQYF. The CDR3 DNA sequence: TGCGCCAGCAGCCAAGATTGGCAGCTTAGAACAGATACGCAGTATTTT.

The J gene is TRBJ2-5, the V gene TRBV12-5, with TRBD2 as a possible D gene (6 bases). There are 12 residues in the CDR3. The germline V gene has CDR1 LGHNT and CDR2 FRNRAP. The V and J ends lost 6 bases and 1 base respectively, with 6 bases between them. The CDR3 loop is CASGGGQETQYF. CDR3 sequence (DNA): TGTGCTAGTGGCGGGGGCCAAGAGACCCAGTACTTC.

Comment on this clonotype: Without the conserved terminal phenylalanine or tryptophan, this CDR3 likely stems from a read error. The gene calls are TRBV29-1 and TRBJ1-2; no firm D call. The CDR3 totals 14 residues. V was pared by 7 bases and J by 4 bases, with 19 bases between. From germline, CDR1 is SQVTM and CDR2 ANQGSEA. The CDR3 loop is CSAPIFNPFYGYTL. CDR3 bases: TGCAGCGCCCCCATCTTCAACCCTTTCTATGGCTACACCTTA.

CDR3 nucleotide sequence: TGTGCCAGCAGTTTATTGGGTCTGGAAGTTGGTTCACCCCTCCACTTT. This codes for CASSLLGLEVGSPLHF. The chain carries TRBV27 and TRBJ1-6, with D unresolved. There are 16 residues in the CDR3. Germline V gene sequence: CDR1 MNHEY, CDR2 SMNVEV (reference sequence). V was cut by 1 base and J by 9 bases, with 16 bases left in between.

The chain joins TRBV6-2 or TRBV6-3 to TRBJ1-6; 7 bases agree with TRBD1. The length of the CDR3 is 17 residues. V lost 4 bases and J lost 9; bases outside the gene matches: 15. Germline CDR1 MNHEY, CDR2 SVGEGT. The CDR3 region has the DNA TGTGCCAGCAGTTTTCTCGGAAGGACAGGCTTTGGTTCACCCCTCCACTTT. Translated: CASSFLGRTGFGSPLHF.

The chain couples TRBV5-1 to TRBJ2-3; the D is unclear. CDR1 is SGHRS and CDR2 is YFSETQ in the germline V gene. The CDR3 loop spans 15 amino acids. V lost 5 bases and J 2 bases, leaving 15 bases between the germline ends. The CDR3 sequence is CASRMGGRPTDTQYF. CDR3 coding DNA: TGCGCCAGCAGGATGGGTGGCAGACCCACAGATACGCAGTATTTT. The entire variable domain, with the rest obtained from reference TRBV5-1 and TRBJ2-3, is as follows: KAGVTQTPRYLIKTRGQQVTLSCSPISGHRSVSWYQQTPGQGLQFLFEYFSETQRNKGNFPGRFSGRQFSNSRSEMNVSTLELGDSALYLCASRMGGRPTDTQYFGPGTRLTVL.

Regarding this clonotype: A junction end diverges from the germline sequence, so it may reflect a read error. V is TRBV7-6 and J is TRBJ2-7; D is ambiguous. Germline-derived CDR1 and CDR2 are SGHVS and FNYEAQ. CDR3 size: 14 residues. The CDR3 sequence is CASGLGARAYEQYF. The CDR3 nucleotides are TGTGCCAGCGGCTTAGGAGCTCGCGCCTACGAGCAGTACTTC.

This sequence joins TRBV12-3 or TRBV12-4 and TRBJ1-2, with 8 bases aligning to TRBD1. This CDR3 has 14 amino acids. Trimming cost V 4 bases and J 3 bases; bases outside gene matches: 4. CDR3: CASSSMTGDYGYTF. CDR3 in DNA: TGTGCCAGCAGTTCGATGACAGGGGACTATGGCTACACCTTC.

The chain employs TRBV2 and TRBJ2-3; TRBD2 might be the D (5 bases). V lost 1 base to trimming and J lost 4 bases, with 9 bases between them. Per germline, CDR1 SNHLY and CDR2 FYNNEI. The CDR3 runs 14 residues. The CDR3 reads CASSEGFSADTQYF. DNA of the CDR3: TGTGCCAGCAGTGAAGGATTTAGCGCAGATACGCAGTATTTT.

This clonotype has only a few counts. The V gene is TRBV27, the J gene TRBJ2-1; TRBD2 aligns across 11 bases. The V and J ends lost 1 base and 4 bases, in that order; junction bases with no gene match: 9. In germline, CDR1 is MNHEY, CDR2 SMNVEV (reference sequence). This CDR3 is built from 18 residues. CDR3: CASSLLGSIAGGYNEQFF. CDR3 in DNA: TGTGCCAGCAGTTTATTAGGCTCAATAGCGGGGGGGTACAATGAGCAGTTCTTC.

The rearrangement uses TRBV5-1 and TRBJ1-1; 8 positions match TRBD1. The trim removed 4 bases at V and 1 base at J, leaving 6 bases unmatched. Germline lookup yields CDR1 SGHRS and CDR2 YFSETQ. The CDR3 length is 15 residues. The CDR3 nucleotides read TGCGCCAGCAGCACGTCAGGGGGCCCGAACACTGAAGCTTTCTTT. Its protein is CASSTSGGPNTEAFF.

The chain has TRBV24-1 and TRBJ2-1; the D gene is possibly TRBD2 (6 bases). CDR1 and CDR2 from the germline V gene are KGHDR and SFDVKD. CDR3 length: 15 amino acids. Trimming removed 0 bases at V and 5 bases at J, with 10 bases between. This CDR3 reads CATSDLGTLHNEQFF. The CDR3 DNA follows: TGTGCCACCAGTGATTTGGGGACTCTCCACAATGAGCAGTTCTTC.

There are a few counts of this clonotype. The chain combines TRBV3-1 with TRBJ1-2; D remains ambiguous. V was trimmed by 0 bases and J by 4 bases, leaving 9 bases between them. The V gene's germline CDR1 is LGHDT and CDR2 YNNKEL (reference sequence). This CDR3 has 14 residues. Here the CDR3 DNA reads TGTGCCAGCAGCCAAGAGCAGATCACCTATGGCTACACCTTC. Encoded protein: CASSQEQITYGYTF.

This chain connects TRBV29-1 to TRBJ2-1; perhaps TRBD1 as D (5 bases). The CDR3 loop spans 13 amino acids. Germline CDR1 reads SQVTM; CDR2 reads ANQGSEA. Trimming stripped 3 bases from V and 6 bases from J, with 12 bases between. The CDR3 region is CSVDKTDFNEQFF. The CDR3 region has the DNA TGCAGCGTTGACAAGACAGATTTCAATGAGCAGTTCTTC.

This clonotype was recorded a few times. This sequence joins TRBV29-1 and TRBJ2-1; TRBD1 matches 8 bases. This CDR3 is 15 amino acids long. Germline V gene sequence: CDR1 SQVTM, CDR2 ANQGSEA. Trimming took 5 bases from V and 1 from J; bases not matched to a gene: 7. In DNA, the CDR3 is TGCAGCGTTCTCGGACAGGGAAGATCCTACAATGAGCAGTTCTTC. Translation gives CSVLGQGRSYNEQFF.

The rearrangement links TRBV12-3 or TRBV12-4 to TRBJ2-1, with 8 bases aligning to TRBD2. V dropped 8 bases and J dropped 2; count of bases not matched to a gene: 5. This CDR3 region has 14 residues. CDR3 DNA sequence: TGTGCCAGCCGCGGGGGGCCCCCCTACAATGAGCAGTTCTTC. The encoded protein is CASRGGPPYNEQFF.

About this clonotype itself: At one boundary the junction diverges from the germline segment, which might be a read error. The V and J genes are TRBV28 and TRBJ2-7; possible D gene TRBD1, 5 bases. The CDR3 has 14 amino acids. Looked up from germline, CDR1 is MDHEN and CDR2 is SYDVKM. Written as DNA, the CDR3 is TGTGCCAGTAGTTCACAACAGGATGACCACGAGCAGTACTTC. It encodes CASSSQQDDHEQYF. Combining the CDR3 with reference TRBV28 and TRBJ2-7 gives the whole variable domain DVKVTQSSRYLVKRTGEKVFLECVQDMDHENMFWYRQDPGLGLRLIYFSYDVKMKEKGDIPEGYSVSREKKERFSLILESASTNQTSMYLCASSSQQDDHEQYFGPGTRLTVT.

CDR3 protein: CSVGGAREQFF. CDR3 nucleotides: TGCAGCGTTGGTGGGGCTAGGGAGCAGTTCTTC. The rearrangement uses TRBV29-1 and TRBJ2-1; a weak D match, TRBD1 (5 bases). Trimming left V 4 bases short and J 10 bases short, with 11 bases between. Germline V lookup: CDR1 SQVTM, CDR2 ANQGSEA. CDR3 length: 11 residues.

This clonotype was picked up one time. The V call is TRBV2, the J call TRBJ1-4; D uncertain. CDR3 length equals 13 residues. Per germline, CDR1 SNHLY and CDR2 FYNNEI. V was cut by 1 base and J by 8 bases, with 8 bases left in between. The CDR3 sequence is CASSEGLGEKLFF. The CDR3 DNA sequence: TGTGCCAGCAGTGAAGGGTTGGGAGAAAAACTGTTTTTT.

CDR3 region: CASSPGTSGASTDTQYF. The CDR3, as DNA: TGTGCCAGCAGCCCAGGGACTAGCGGGGCTAGCACAGATACGCAGTATTTT. The chain carries TRBV7-6 and TRBJ2-3; 13 bases are shared with TRBD2. Germline V lookup: CDR1 SGHVS, CDR2 FNYEAQ. The CDR3 consists of 17 residues. V lost 5 bases and J lost 0; bases outside the gene matches: 5.

The rearrangement uses TRBV2 and TRBJ2-3; D remains ambiguous. The CDR3 runs 12 residues. Germline CDR1 reads SNHLY; CDR2 reads FYNNEI. V dropped 8 bases and J dropped 2 bases, with 8 bases sitting between them. CDR3: CASASNTDTQYF. CDR3 coding DNA: TGTGCCAGCGCTAGTAACACAGATACGCAGTATTTT. Complete variable domain (other parts from reference TRBV2 and TRBJ2-3): EPEVTQTPSHQVTQMGQEVILRCVPISNHLYFYWYRQILGQKVEFLVSFYNNEISEKSEIFDDQFSVERPDGSNFTLKIRSTKLEDSAMYFCASASNTDTQYFGPGTRLTVL.

V gene TRBV5-6 combines with J gene TRBJ1-4; D not certain. The CDR3 is made up of 16 amino acids. The germline V gene encodes CDR1 SGHDT and CDR2 YYEEEE. V was pared by 2 bases and J by 10 bases, with 21 bases between. In DNA, the CDR3 is TGTGCCAGCAGCTTCCCCCCGACCCGTAGGCCCGGAAAACTGTTTTTT. It encodes CASSFPPTRRPGKLFF.

V gene TRBV5-1 combines with J gene TRBJ1-1, with D perhaps TRBD1 (5 bases). The germline V and J ends were trimmed by 7 bases and 0 bases, with 10 bases remaining between them. This CDR3 spans 13 amino acids. Per the germline V gene, CDR1 is SGHRS and CDR2 is YFSETQ. As DNA, the CDR3 is TGCGCCAGCTATGACAGTATGAACACTGAAGCTTTCTTT. This encodes CASYDSMNTEAFF.

This clonotype has ten or more counts. This chain connects TRBV2 to TRBJ1-5; D gene ambiguous. Trimming shortened V by 6 bases and J by 4 bases, and 19 bases separated the two germline ends. The germline CDR1 and CDR2 sequences are SNHLY and FYNNEI. The CDR3 spans 16 residues. CDR3 loop: CASSQDWTLMNQPQHF. The CDR3 DNA reads as TGTGCCAGCAGCCAAGATTGGACCCTTATGAATCAGCCCCAGCATTTT.

A few counts support this clonotype. The rearrangement uses TRBV7-2 and TRBJ2-1; 9 nucleotides agree with TRBD2. CDR1 SGHTA and CDR2 FQGNSA come from the germline V gene. This CDR3 is built from 15 residues. V lost 2 bases, J lost 8 bases, and 7 bases stayed unmatched. The CDR3 region is CASSLLAGGLYEQFF. The CDR3 region has the DNA TGTGCCAGCAGCTTACTGGCGGGGGGGCTTTATGAGCAGTTCTTC.

This clonotype was detected a few times. The chain is built from TRBV6-5 and TRBJ2-7; 13 bases align to TRBD2. V shed 6 bases, J shed 3 bases, and the junction held 5 bases outside the gene matches. The CDR3 loop spans 15 amino acids. The germline V gene encodes CDR1 MNHEY and CDR2 SVGAGI. The DNA of the CDR3 is TGTGCCAGCAGCCGGACTAGCGGGAGTATCTACGAGCAGTACTTC. Translation: CASSRTSGSIYEQYF.

This clonotype was picked up a small number of times. The chain couples TRBV10-3 to TRBJ2-5, with 10 bases aligning to TRBD2. V gave up 4 bases and J gave up 5 bases; unmatched junction bases: 4. The CDR3 spans 14 residues. Germline V gene lookup returns CDR1 ENHRY and CDR2 SYGVKD. CDR3 protein: CAISGGLAEETQYF. CDR3 sequence (DNA): TGTGCCATCAGTGGAGGACTAGCGGAGGAGACCCAGTACTTC.

V gene TRBV29-1 combines with J gene TRBJ2-5; 11 bases fit TRBD2. The CDR3 has 13 amino acids. CDR1 is SQVTM, CDR2 ANQGSEA, per germline. The junction had 4 bases not matched to a gene; V was cut back by 6 bases and J by 4 bases. CDR3 amino acids: CSVYSGGAETQYF. CDR3 sequence (DNA): TGCAGCGTGTATAGCGGGGGGGCAGAGACCCAGTACTTC.

V usage is TRBV20-1 and J usage is TRBJ1-2; maybe TRBD1 (6 bases). The germline V gene encodes CDR1 DFQATT and CDR2 SNEGSKA (reference sequence). Between the trimmed V and J ends, which lost 5 bases and 1 base, there was a span of 11 bases. The CDR3 is made up of 13 amino acids. CDR3 region: CSAAGAVNYGYTF. DNA of the CDR3: TGCAGTGCTGCGGGGGCAGTTAACTATGGCTACACCTTC.